This T cell receptor beta chain was recorded in a study of patients and donors after allogeneic stem cell transplantation. V lost 7 bases, J lost 5 bases, and 9 bases stayed unmatched. This CDR3 spans 14 amino acids. In germline, CDR1 is SEHNR, CDR2 FQNEAQ (reference sequence). In this sample, this clonotype turned up a few times. TCRdb re-derived calls from the RT-PCR reads in MiXCR, one entry per CDR3 protein. The table lists roughly 960,000 distinct CDR3 sequences, over 15% of them singletons, with 6% in the top ten. This receptor was taken from a human donor who was either an allogeneic HSCT recipient or a stem cell or donor lymphocyte infusion donor (not recorded which). It is not recorded whose cells these are; they may come from a transplant donor. The source material was blood, either unsorted or a sorted T cell fraction (not recorded which). The chain combines TRBV7-9 with TRBJ2-3; 7 bases match TRBD1. The CDR3 DNA reads as TGTGCCAGCATCCGAGGGACAGCAGGAGATACGCAGTATTTT. This translates into CASIRGTAGDTQYF.